The rows below give T cell receptor beta chains drawn from one sample of a study of shared clonotypes between healthy human individuals. The method was immunoSEQ multiplex PCR; TCRdb's version includes in-frame clones alone and lacks a portion of them. The table has about half a million clones, about four fifths seen once. Source material: PBMCs. The receptors were gathered from a middle-aged woman in good health. Some clones in this sample may be carry-over from other donors' samples. Both conserved end residues are part of each CDR3. The D gene is left open where the match is weak. Some rows have no size entry. The others give once, few or many, or a class for an expanded clone.

v_gene	j_gene	d_gene	abundance	CDR3aa	CDR3nt
TRBV28	TRBJ2-1	TRBD2	NA	CASTQVGLAGVKSSYNEQFF	TGTGCCAGCACCCAAGTGGGACTAGCGGGAGTGAAGAGCTCCTACAATGAGCAGTTCTTC
TRBV27	TRBJ2-1	TRBD2	few	CASSLFAGRANEQFF	TGTGCCAGCAGTTTATTTGCCGGGAGGGCCAATGAGCAGTTCTTC
TRBV18	TRBJ1-1	NA	NA	CASSSGGGTEAFF	TGTGCCAGCTCATCGGGAGGCGGCACTGAAGCTTTCTTT
TRBV19	TRBJ2-7	TRBD2	NA	CASSRTSGRGIGSYEQYF	TGTGCCAGTAGTCGGACTAGCGGGAGGGGAATCGGCTCCTACGAGCAGTACTTC
TRBV5-6	TRBJ2-7	NA	NA	CASSLSFPGSYEQYF	TGTGCCAGCAGCTTGAGTTTTCCTGGCTCCTACGAGCAGTACTTC
TRBV19	TRBJ2-7	TRBD2	NA	CASTPSGKTYEQYF	TGTGCCAGTACCCCGAGCGGGAAGACCTACGAGCAGTACTTC
TRBV11-2	TRBJ2-7	TRBD2	NA	CASSFRASGIGQYEQYF	TGTGCCAGCAGCTTCAGGGCTAGCGGAATTGGGCAATACGAGCAGTACTTC
TRBV2	TRBJ1-1	TRBD1	few	CASSLQGHTEAFF	TGTGCCAGCAGTTTACAGGGGCACACTGAAGCTTTCTTT
TRBV27	TRBJ2-3	NA	NA	CASSLGGGVSSDTQYF	TGTGCCAGCAGTTTAGGCGGAGGGGTGTCGTCAGATACGCAGTATTTT
TRBV10-3	TRBJ2-7	NA	NA	CAIRPGTVDYEQYF	TGTGCCATCAGACCCGGGACGGTGGACTACGAGCAGTACTTC
TRBV13	TRBJ1-1	NA	NA	CASSLLTGLNTEAFF	TGTGCCAGCAGCTTACTGACAGGACTTAACACTGAAGCTTTCTTT
TRBV11-3	TRBJ2-3	TRBD1	NA	CASSPGQNTDTQYF	TGTGCCAGCAGCCCGGGACAGAACACAGATACGCAGTATTTT
TRBV10-3	TRBJ2-2	NA	few	CAISRSGELFF	TGTGCCATCAGTAGGTCCGGGGAGCTGTTTTTT
TRBV30	TRBJ1-2	TRBD1	few	CAWSLTGRGYGYTF	TGTGCCTGGAGCCTGACAGGGAGAGGCTATGGCTACACCTTC
TRBV28	TRBJ2-7	NA	NA	CASSLGRGYEQYF	TGTGCCAGCAGTTTGGGCAGGGGCTACGAGCAGTACTTC
TRBV7-8	TRBJ2-7	NA	NA	CASSLSGGPPRSYEQYF	TGTGCCAGCAGCCTCTCGGGGGGCCCTCCGAGGAGCTACGAGCAGTACTTC
TRBV5-1	TRBJ2-7	NA	NA	CASSQDSNYEQYF	TGCGCCAGCAGCCAGGACAGCAACTACGAGCAGTACTTC
TRBV19	TRBJ1-1	NA	NA	CASSIDGNTEAFF	TGTGCCAGTAGTATAGATGGGAACACTGAAGCTTTCTTT
TRBV6-1	TRBJ2-1	NA	NA	CASRQGGGYNEQFF	TGTGCCAGCAGACAGGGAGGTGGGTACAATGAGCAGTTCTTC
TRBV10-3	TRBJ1-1	NA	few	CAISTNDDTEAFF	TGTGCCATCAGCACTAACGACGACACTGAAGCTTTCTTT
TRBV28	TRBJ2-7	TRBD1	NA	CASSLLGTGDYEQYF	TGTGCCAGCAGTTTATTAGGGACAGGTGACTACGAGCAGTACTTC
TRBV6-6	TRBJ1-5	TRBD1	NA	CASSYDREGNQPQHF	TGTGCCAGCAGTTACGACAGGGAGGGCAATCAGCCCCAGCATTTT
TRBV6-4	TRBJ2-5	TRBD2	many	CASSDCGGTSGSSVEETQYF	TGTGCCAGCAGTGACTGTGGTGGGACTAGCGGGAGTTCGGTGGAGGAGACCCAGTACTTC
TRBV7-2	TRBJ1-1	NA	once	CAIEAVSNTEAFF	TGTGCCATCGAGGCTGTTTCGAACACTGAAGCTTTCTTT
TRBV27	TRBJ2-1	TRBD2	NA	CASSSLAGGNNEQFF	TGTGCCAGCAGTTCACTAGCGGGAGGTAACAATGAGCAGTTCTTC
TRBV7-3	TRBJ2-3	NA	NA	CASSSGNTDTQYF	TGTGCCAGCAGCAGCGGCAACACAGATACGCAGTATTTT
TRBV28	TRBJ2-5	TRBD1	NA	CASSFQGAKETQYF	TGTGCCAGCAGTTTTCAGGGGGCGAAAGAGACCCAGTACTTC
TRBV18	TRBJ1-1	NA	once	CASSQTDGHTEAFF	TGTGCCAGCTCCCAGACGGACGGGCACACTGAAGCTTTCTTT
TRBV10-3	TRBJ2-1	NA	NA	CAISEWGSAYNEQFF	TGTGCCATCAGTGAATGGGGTAGCGCATACAATGAGCAGTTCTTC
TRBV19	TRBJ1-4	NA	NA	CASSISVIEKLFF	TGTGCCAGTAGTATTTCAGTAATTGAAAAACTGTTTTTT
TRBV4-1	TRBJ1-2	TRBD1	NA	CASSQVGTVPLGIYGYTF	TGCGCCAGCAGCCAAGTGGGGACAGTCCCCCTCGGGATTTATGGCTACACCTTC
TRBV5-4	TRBJ1-5	NA	NA	CASSLGGANSNQPQHF	TGTGCCAGCAGCTTGGGAGGAGCTAATAGCAATCAGCCCCAGCATTTT
TRBV12-5	TRBJ2-6	NA	NA	CASGPIGSGANVLTF	TGTGCTAGTGGCCCGATAGGGTCTGGGGCCAACGTCCTGACTTTC